The clone carrying this T cell receptor beta chain was detected a few times. This sample is drawn from a study of blood T cell repertoires in COVID-19. Overall study context: Spain, Italy and the United States supplied samples that represented acute and convalescent COVID-19. T cells, B-cell-depleted T cells, or PBMCs supplied cDNA or gDNA.

How the authors handled the data: By means of reference gene primer amplification, nucleated cell counts were estimated. The repertoire was sequenced with immunoSEQ multiplex PCR; TCRdb's copy has only in-frame clones and lacks some. The V and J calls and the clone size are those of that table, but D and trimming were determined from the DNA. The sample includes around 130,000 clones, around nine tenths of them seen just once. Looked up from germline, CDR1 is SGHNT and CDR2 is YYREEE (reference sequence). The CDR3 runs to 16 residues. Trimming took off 2 bases at V and 7 bases at J, with 18 bases between the two ends.

The sample comprised peripheral blood. This sequence was found in a middle-aged man with active COVID-19. The chain combines TRBV5-4 with TRBJ2-2, with a tentative D call TRBD2 (5 bases). CDR3 nucleotides: TGTGCCAGCAGCTTAGGGAAGGACCAGAGGGTCGGGGAGCTGTTTTTT. Its protein is CASSLGKDQRVGELFF.